This T cell receptor beta chain was recorded in a study of shared clonotypes between healthy human individuals. The data were produced by immunoSEQ multiplex PCR, yet TCRdb's version contains in-frame clones alone and is incomplete. The data hold 1.6 million or so clones, with about 96% observed a single time. V lost 3 bases and J lost 2, with 17 bases in between. Germline V lookup: CDR1 SGHNT, CDR2 YYREEE (reference sequence). The CDR3 has 16 residues. The chain uses TRBV5-4 and TRBJ2-5; possibly TRBD2 for D (6 bases). This clonotype originated in a man aged 25-45 years in good health. The sequencing input was naive CD4+ T cells sorted from blood. Subset denoted: CD45RA+ positively selected. CDR3 protein: CASSSGVPAGQETQYF. The CDR3 DNA reads as TGTGCCAGCAGCTCAGGCGTCCCAGCGGGTCAAGAGACCCAGTACTTC.